These 2 T cell receptor beta chains were all obtained from the same sample, sequenced in a study of read filtering for tumor transcriptome and immune sequencing. From 300 to 450 ng of RNA, a library with molecular barcoded alpha/delta and beta/gamma adaptors was made. TCRdb analysed the reads with MiXCR anew, one entry per CDR3 protein. The profile covers fewer than 50,000 distinct CDR3 sequences, with about an eighth appearing a single time and approximately 30% taken by the ten largest. The sequenced material came from a population of CD138-negative cells sorted from bone marrow. Receptor source: a donor at least 40 years old with multiple myeloma.

This clonotype was seen at least ten times. V and J are TRBV7-2 and TRBJ2-5, with D hard to call. From germline, CDR1 is SGHTA and CDR2 FQGNSA. The CDR3 is 12 amino acids. Trimming stripped 1 base from V and 3 bases from J, with 3 bases between. The CDR3 here is CASSLGEETQYF. The CDR3 DNA follows: TGTGCCAGCAGCTTAGGAGAAGAGACCCAGTACTTC.

The rearrangement uses TRBV7-2 and TRBJ2-1; perhaps TRBD2 as D (7 bases). The V gene's germline CDR1 is SGHTA and CDR2 FQGNSA. V lost 0 bases, J lost 4 bases, and 13 bases lay in between. The CDR3 length is 16 residues. The CDR3 nucleotides read TGTGCCAGCAGCTTAGCGACCGGGGGGCCGTACAATGAGCAGTTCTTC. This codes for CASSLATGGPYNEQFF.